This TCR beta chain stems from a study of shared clonotypes between healthy human individuals. This clone appeared a few times. Its antigen is currently unknown. Study-wide findings and caveats: Despite large depth, rarefaction showed incomplete sorted-subset sequencing. Few donors restricted represented genetic and exposure-history diversity.

Germline CDR1 SGHRS, CDR2 YFSETQ. V was clipped by 0 bases and J by 0 bases, with 8 bases between them. The length of the CDR3 is 15 residues. TCRdb's copy holds only in-frame clones and misses some; the assay was immunoSEQ multiplex PCR. The data hold about 1.1 million clones, with roughly 80% observed a single time. Specimen: memory CD4+ T cells from PBMCs. The subset here: CD45RA-negative fraction. V and J are TRBV5-1 and TRBJ2-3; D is unresolved. This TCR was sampled from a young man in good health. Some clones in this sample may be carry-over from other donors' samples. CDR3 in DNA: TGCGCCAGCAGCTTGGGACACTCTAGCACAGATACGCAGTATTTT. This codes for CASSLGHSSTDTQYF.